This T cell receptor (beta chain) was sequenced in a study of blood T cell repertoires in COVID-19 (TCRdb year 2020). With regard to the full study: Samples covering the acute and convalescent phases of COVID-19 were provided by collaborators in the United States, Italy and Spain. The material from the prospective study consisted of cDNA or gDNA derived from T cells, B-cell-depleted T cells, or PBMCs. Subjects who had been exposed to COVID-19, were actively infected with it, or had recovered from it provided the deeply sampled blood TCRbeta repertoires that made up the dataset. The repertoires were made available in a free public database intended to serve as a resource for research on the immune response to SARS-CoV-2. The samples were drawn from the first 160 participants of the ongoing ImmuneRACE study and from roughly 1,300 subjects provided by 6 global collaborators. Nearly every sample came with metadata listing a de-identified subject ID, COVID-19 status, age in years and sex. Where available, HLA class I and class II types were obtained from metadata supplied by the sample provider rather than from assay-based typing. Paper-wide results and their limitations: The quantity of clinical and demographic metadata differed by source and by participant and was supplied without curation.

Participants in the prospective study were aged roughly 18 to 89 years, lived in 20 to 25 United States geographic areas, and enrolled through a virtual design. To assign participants to cohorts, the prospective study relied on clinical history that participants themselves reported in a screening survey and a study questionnaire. Recovered participants in ImmuneRACE Cohort 3 were defined as having two consecutive negative NP/OP PCR tests, clearance from a healthcare professional, or resolution of symptoms. Mobile phlebotomists in the prospective study collected whole blood, serum and a nasopharyngeal or oropharyngeal swab from every participant. Additional blood draws and questionnaires over a 2-month period could optionally be provided by prospective study participants. Blood samples from the prospective study were shipped frozen or at room temperature prior to DNA extraction. In the case of this clone: Its specific antigen is unknown. One base away there is no much larger clone; base qualities are not given.

TCRbeta CDR3 regions were amplified from genomic DNA by means of the immunoSEQ Assay, a bias-controlled multiplex PCR. As for how the authors treated the data: Within the assay, amplification of reference gene primers was used to estimate how many nucleated cells each sample contained. To quantify the absolute abundance of each unique TCRbeta CDR3 rearrangement, sequence reads were collapsed and filtered. For each sample, productive Simpson clonality was calculated as the square root of Simpson's diversity index across productive rearrangements. TCRdb took over this immuneACCESS table, retaining in-frame rearrangements with V and J assigned. Such tables are incomplete; in checked studies, under half of the missing clones stem from an unresolved V gene, and the remainder is unexplained. The V and J calls and the clone size are those of that table, but D and trimming were determined from the DNA. Across this sample there are more than 400,000 clones, with 80% to 95% seen only once. The top ten constitute 0.6% of the sample.

V has 0 bases trimmed and J has 6 bases trimmed; junction bases matching no gene number 8. CDR3 length: 16 amino acids, cysteine to phenylalanine. The retained sequence is limited to the CDR3, 48 bases, with the frame set at the first base. Taken from the germline V gene (reference sequence), the CDR1 and CDR2 loops are SGHNT and YYREEE. Sequencing was done on a sample of PBMCs or T cells enriched from blood (not recorded which). Recombination linked TRBV5-4 to TRBJ1-2, with 10 junctional bases fitting TRBD1. The sequence came from a man aged 18 to 29 who had recovered from COVID-19. The CDR3 reads as follows: CASSLGRQGAKDGYTF. The DNA sequence reads TGTGCCAGCAGCTTGGGCCGACAGGGGGCGAAGGATGGCTACACCTTC.